This T cell receptor beta chain is drawn from a study of molecular identifiers for immune sequencing clone quantification. Naive CD8 T cells were picked out by sorting for CD8+CD4-CCR7+CD45RA+. Germline V lookup: CDR1 MNHEY, CDR2 SMNVEV (reference sequence). The V end lost 5 bases, the J end lost 0 bases, and 19 bases lay between the germline ends. The CDR3 runs 17 residues. This clonotype has a handful of counts. TCRdb itself ran the PCR reads through MiXCR, one entry per CDR3 protein. The sample has 460,000 or so distinct CDR3 sequences; about a quarter are singletons. This chain connects TRBV27 to TRBJ2-5; tentative D call: TRBD2 (5 bases). This TCR was sampled from a human donor in good health. Some libraries in this study had Jurkat cell RNA spiked in. Input material: naive CD8+ T cells from blood, with Jurkat cell RNA spiked in. Subset: FACS-sorted CD8+CD4-CCR7+CD45RA+ naive T cells. The CDR3 DNA reads TGTGCCAGCAGTCCAACACCGCGAGCGGCGTACCAAGAGACCCAGTACTTC. Encoded protein: CASSPTPRAAYQETQYF.